The rows below give T cell receptor beta chains drawn from one sample of a study of T-cell memory formation after mild COVID-19. In TCRdb, the 5' RACE reads were re-called with MiXCR into one record per CDR3 protein. The data show about 270,000 distinct CDR3 sequences, with around 17% seen just once and roughly 23% held by the top ten. The sequenced sample consisted of PBMCs or a T cell subset sorted from them (not recorded which). The receptors derive from a man in his late teens or twenties who had mild COVID-19 (a few samples of this study predate the infection). Cell type and time point are not known. Both conserved end residues are part of each CDR3. Clone sizes are given selectively: once, few, many, or a class where the clone is expanded.

few,TRBJ2-5,TRBV4-3,CASSQDSNKQETQYF
.,TRBJ2-3,TRBV27,CASSLKSGNGDTDTQYF
.,TRBJ1-2,TRBV6-5,CASSYSRGYGYTF
few,TRBJ2-3,TRBV9,CASSLVGGRTDTQYF
.,TRBJ2-2,TRBV7-9,CASSFGGPNTGELFF
.,TRBJ1-1,TRBV5-4,CASSPTGGYTEAFF
.,TRBJ1-1,TRBV6-5,CASSYSYLRDTEAFF
.,TRBJ2-1,TRBV19,CASNIQGSSDEQFF
once,TRBJ1-1,TRBV19,CATQDRGLLNTEAFF
.,TRBJ1-2,TRBV5-1,CASSLARVGGPGSGYTF
.,TRBJ1-1,TRBV10-3,CAISETGPGTEAFF
.,TRBJ2-3,TRBV6-6,CASSYELPPSTDTQYF
.,TRBJ2-7,TRBV29-1,CSVERGVRNEQYF
few,TRBJ2-2,TRBV7-9,CASSFGGGTGELFF
.,TRBJ1-1,TRBV20-1,CSARDPTREAEAFF
few,TRBJ2-1,TRBV29-1,CSVGQVNEQFF
few,TRBJ2-1,TRBV20-1,CSATSGGLDNEQFF
.,TRBJ2-5,TRBV7-2,CASSSRLAGGPGETQYF
.,TRBJ2-6,TRBV6-2/TRBV6-3,CASSSGPRGGPGANVLTF
many,TRBJ1-3,TRBV4-1,CASSLGGSGNTIYF
.,TRBJ1-1,TRBV7-9,CASSSWDTNTEAFF
.,TRBJ1-1,TRBV12-3/TRBV12-4,CASSLGEGRGTEAFF
many,TRBJ1-1,TRBV6-2/TRBV6-3,CASSYGGMNTEAFF
.,TRBJ1-6,TRBV9,CASSEQGANSPLHF
few,TRBJ1-3,TRBV4-1,CATRPIGQASSGNTIYF
many,TRBJ1-5,TRBV4-3,CASSQEGKGAQPQHF
few,TRBJ2-2,TRBV12-3/TRBV12-4,CASCDSNTGELFF
.,TRBJ2-3,TRBV20-1,CSAGQGSDTQYF
few,TRBJ2-7,TRBV29-1,CSVRQGNSYEQYF
few,TRBJ2-1,TRBV5-1,CASSLALRREQFF
few,TRBJ1-2,TRBV29-1,CSAGQDYGYTF
few,TRBJ2-3,TRBV5-1,CASSSPQITDTQYF
few,TRBJ2-1,TRBV4-1,CASRRFPGQGNNEQFF
.,TRBJ2-3,TRBV4-2,CASSQDRQGAADTQYF
.,TRBJ2-3,TRBV4-2,CASSQGDGETDTQYF
few,TRBJ1-1,TRBV5-1,CASSHTQGASTEAFF
few,TRBJ2-3,TRBV7-2,CASSFPGLAGGYTDTQYF
few,TRBJ2-3,TRBV11-3,CASSLVVGDATQYF
few,TRBJ1-1,TRBV20-1,CSAREGQDTEAFF
.,TRBJ2-5,TRBV12-3/TRBV12-4,CASSWTGGNGETQYF
.,TRBJ1-5,TRBV20-1,CSAREGETANQPQHF